Below are 16 T cell receptor beta chains sequenced from a single sample in a study of shared clonotypes between healthy human individuals. Clones were read by immunoSEQ multiplex PCR, and TCRdb kept only the in-frame ones, dropping some. The sample holds roughly 650,000 clones, less than 98% seen once. Sequencing was performed on naive CD4+ T cells sorted from blood. Sample subset: CD45RA+ positively selected. The receptors were gathered from a woman aged 25-40 years in good health.

This rearrangement joins TRBV7-6 to TRBJ2-7; TRBD2 matches 11 bases. The J segment lost 7 bases and the V segment lost 1 base, leaving 15 bases of the junction unmatched. Germline V lookup: CDR1 SGHVS, CDR2 FNYEAQ. CDR3 length: 18 amino acids. The CDR3: CASSLEGGASGRSGEQYF. CDR3 coding DNA: TGTGCCAGCAGCTTAGAGGGTGGGGCTAGCGGGAGGTCGGGGGAGCAGTACTTC. Supplemented by reference TRBV7-6 and TRBJ2-7, the full variable domain reads GAGVSQSPRYKVTKRGQDVALRCDPISGHVSLYWYRQALGQGPEFLTYFNYEAQQDKSGLPNDRFSAERPEGSISTLTIQRTEQRDSAMYRCASSLEGGASGRSGEQYFGPGTRLTVT.

The chain carries TRBV6-1 and TRBJ2-5; D not resolved. Trimming removed 1 base at V and 5 bases at J, with 5 bases between. CDR1 and CDR2 from the germline V gene are MNHNS and SASEGT. The CDR3 has 12 residues. In nucleotides, the CDR3 is TGTGCCAGCAGTGAAGTAATGGAGACCCAGTACTTC. Its protein product is CASSEVMETQYF.

The CDR3 sequence is CASSTGSLNTEAFF. For the CDR3, the DNA is TGTGCCAGCAGTACCGGGAGTCTGAACACTGAAGCTTTCTTT. The chain has TRBV28 and TRBJ1-1; unclear D gene. Trimming took off 5 bases at V and 0 bases at J, with 10 bases between the two ends. The germline V gene has CDR1 MDHEN and CDR2 SYDVKM. This CDR3 region has 14 residues.

The chain combines TRBV10-1 with TRBJ2-3, with 15 bases aligning to TRBD2. Germline-derived CDR1 and CDR2 are WNHNN and SYGVQD (reference sequence). There are 16 residues in the CDR3. V lost 6 bases and J lost 5; bases outside the gene matches: 6. The CDR3 protein is CASSTGLAGGRDTQYF. CDR3 coding DNA: TGCGCCAGCAGCACGGGACTAGCGGGAGGAAGAGATACGCAGTATTTT.

V and J are TRBV5-6 and TRBJ2-1; 12 bases are shared with TRBD1. The CDR3 contains 18 residues. V lost 1 base to trimming and J lost 7 bases; unmatched junction nucleotides: 12. CDR1 SGHDT and CDR2 YYEEEE come from the germline V gene. In DNA, the CDR3 is TGTGCCAGCAGCTTGCAAAAACGACGGGACAGGGGGCGGAATGAGCAGTTCTTC. The encoded protein is CASSLQKRRDRGRNEQFF. Full variable domain (remainder filled in from reference TRBV5-6 and TRBJ2-1): DAGVTQSPTHLIKTRGQQVTLRCSPKSGHDTVSWYQQALGQGPQFIFQYYEEEERQRGNFPDRFSGHQFPNYSSELNVNALLLGDSALYLCASSLQKRRDRGRNEQFFGPGTRLTVL.

The chain links TRBV9 to TRBJ2-1; D might be TRBD2 (6 bases). Germline values: CDR1 SGDLS, CDR2 YYNGEE. V was trimmed by 0 bases and J by 5 bases, leaving 15 bases between them. The CDR3 is 16 residues long. CDR3 protein: CASSVASASADNEQFF. For the CDR3, the DNA is TGTGCCAGCAGCGTAGCTTCGGCTAGCGCTGACAATGAGCAGTTCTTC.

The chain joins TRBV7-9 to TRBJ2-5; D may be TRBD1 (5 bases). CDR3 length: 15 residues. CDR1 is SEHNR, CDR2 FQNEAQ, per germline (reference sequence). V gave up 5 bases and J gave up 4 bases, with 17 bases separating them. In DNA, the CDR3 is TGTGCCAGCAGCACACATCAGGGAAGGGCAGAGACCCAGTACTTC. Its protein product is CASSTHQGRAETQYF.

Remarks on this clone: This same CDR3 is encoded by further DNA sequences in the sample. The chain employs TRBV28 and TRBJ1-2; 8 bases map to TRBD1. Germline lookup yields CDR1 MDHEN and CDR2 SYDVKM. The CDR3 sequence is 13 residues long. J was trimmed by 7 bases and V by 2 bases; bases with no gene match: 3. This CDR3 is CASSLQGATGYTF. The CDR3 DNA reads TGTGCCAGCAGTTTACAGGGGGCGACTGGCTACACCTTC.

The chain couples TRBV6-1 to TRBJ1-5, with D perhaps TRBD1 (5 bases). The CDR3 is 15 amino acids. V shed 3 bases and J shed 6 bases, with 15 bases lying between them. CDR1 is MNHNS and CDR2 is SASEGT in the germline V gene. CDR3 sequence: CASSEMVQGGQPQHF. The CDR3 DNA is TGTGCCAGCAGTGAGATGGTGCAGGGAGGTCAGCCCCAGCATTTT.

This chain connects TRBV7-9 to TRBJ2-1, with unresolved D. The V gene lost 3 bases and the J gene lost 5 bases, with 5 bases spanning the gap. Germline values: CDR1 SEHNR, CDR2 FQNEAQ (reference sequence). CDR3 length: 12 amino acids. The CDR3 DNA follows: TGTGCCAGCAGCTTTACAGACAATGAGCAGTTCTTC. As protein: CASSFTDNEQFF.

The V and J genes are TRBV10-2 and TRBJ1-2; TRBD1 agrees at 7 bases. The CDR3 covers 14 residues. Germline loops: CDR1 WSHSY, CDR2 SAAADI. V lost 3 bases, J lost 4 bases, and 5 bases stayed unmatched. The CDR3 spells CASSDYRGTYGYTF. The DNA of the CDR3 is TGCGCCAGCAGTGACTACAGGGGCACCTATGGCTACACCTTC.

V gene TRBV2 combines with J gene TRBJ2-1; D unclear. V lost 7 bases to trimming and J lost 1 base, with 11 bases between them. The CDR3 spans 14 residues. CDR1 and CDR2 (germline): SNHLY, FYNNEI. DNA for the CDR3: TGTGCCAGCACCTTAGGCGGATCCTACAATGAGCAGTTCTTC. It is translated as CASTLGGSYNEQFF.

This chain connects TRBV7-9 to TRBJ2-7; TRBD2 matches 8 bases. This CDR3 comprises 14 residues. With V trimmed by 1 base and J by 7 bases, 6 bases remained unmatched. The germline gives CDR1 SEHNR, CDR2 FQNEAQ (reference sequence). The CDR3 sequence is CASSLESGRREQYF. DNA of the CDR3: TGTGCCAGCAGCTTAGAAAGCGGGAGAAGGGAGCAGTACTTC.

The chain uses TRBV4-1 and TRBJ2-1; D gene uncertain. CDR1 is MGHRA, CDR2 YSYEKL, per germline. The CDR3 covers 13 residues. With 1 base removed from V and 6 bases from J, the gap between germline ends came to 7 bases. Written as DNA, the CDR3 is TGCGCCAGCAGCCAAGCTATACTCAATGAGCAGTTCTTC. Its translation: CASSQAILNEQFF.

The V and J genes are TRBV2 and TRBJ2-7; 11 bases are a match to TRBD2. CDR1 and CDR2 from the germline V gene are SNHLY and FYNNEI. After removal of 2 bases from V and 12 bases from J, the junction contained 9 bases not matched to a gene. The CDR3 sequence is 14 residues long. The CDR3, as DNA: TGTGCCAGCAGTGAATTGACTAGCGGGATGGGTCGGTACTTC. It encodes CASSELTSGMGRYF.

The chain carries TRBV6-1 and TRBJ2-7, with TRBD2 matching 9 bases. There are 14 residues in the CDR3. J gave up 3 bases and V 5 bases, and 5 bases lay outside the gene matches. Germline CDR1 is MNHNS and CDR2 is SASEGT. The DNA of the CDR3 is TGTGCCAGCAGTATAGCGGGAGTGGTCTACGAGCAGTACTTC. It specifies CASSIAGVVYEQYF.